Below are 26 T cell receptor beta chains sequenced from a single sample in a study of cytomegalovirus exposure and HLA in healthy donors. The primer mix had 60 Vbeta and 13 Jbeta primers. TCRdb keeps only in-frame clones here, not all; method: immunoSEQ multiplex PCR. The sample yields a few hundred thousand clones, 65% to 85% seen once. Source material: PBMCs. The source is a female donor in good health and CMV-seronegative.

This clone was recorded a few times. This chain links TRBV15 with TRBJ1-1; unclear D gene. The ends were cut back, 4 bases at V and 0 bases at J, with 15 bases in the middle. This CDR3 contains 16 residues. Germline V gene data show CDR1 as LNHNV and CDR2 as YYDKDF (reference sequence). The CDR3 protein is CATSITSTRMNTEAFF. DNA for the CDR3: TGTGCCACCAGCATTACCTCGACACGGATGAACACTGAAGCTTTCTTT. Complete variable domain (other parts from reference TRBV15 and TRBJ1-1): DAMVIQNPRYQVTQFGKPVTLSCSQTLNHNVMYWYQQKSSQAPKLLFHYYDKDFNNEADTPDNFQSRRPNTSFCFLDIRSPGLGDTAMYLCATSITSTRMNTEAFFGQGTRLTVV.

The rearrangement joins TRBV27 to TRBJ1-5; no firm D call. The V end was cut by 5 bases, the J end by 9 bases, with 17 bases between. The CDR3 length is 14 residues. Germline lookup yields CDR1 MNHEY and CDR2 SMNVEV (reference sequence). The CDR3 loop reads CASSIGRESGPQHF. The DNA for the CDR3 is TGTGCCAGCAGTATAGGACGGGAGAGTGGGCCCCAGCATTTT.

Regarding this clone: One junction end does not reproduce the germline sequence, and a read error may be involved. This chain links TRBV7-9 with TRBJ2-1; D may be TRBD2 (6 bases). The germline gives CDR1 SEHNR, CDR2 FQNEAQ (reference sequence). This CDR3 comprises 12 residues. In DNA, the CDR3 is TGTTCCAGCAGCTCTGGACTACGAGAGCAGTTCTTC. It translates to CSSSSGLREQFF.

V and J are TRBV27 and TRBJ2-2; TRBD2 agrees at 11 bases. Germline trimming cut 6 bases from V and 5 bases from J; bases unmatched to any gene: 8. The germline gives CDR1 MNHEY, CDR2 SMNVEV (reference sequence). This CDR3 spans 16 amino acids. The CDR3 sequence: CASRGSGREWTGELFF. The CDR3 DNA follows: TGTGCCAGCAGGGGTAGCGGGAGGGAATGGACCGGGGAGCTGTTTTTT.

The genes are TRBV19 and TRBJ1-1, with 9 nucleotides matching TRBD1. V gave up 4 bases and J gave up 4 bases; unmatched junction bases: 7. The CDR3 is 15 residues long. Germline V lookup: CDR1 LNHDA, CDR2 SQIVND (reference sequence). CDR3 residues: CASSTGTGWITEAFF. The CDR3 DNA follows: TGTGCCAGTAGTACCGGGACAGGGTGGATCACTGAAGCTTTCTTT. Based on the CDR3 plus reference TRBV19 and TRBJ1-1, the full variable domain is DGGITQSPKYLFRKEGQNVTLSCEQNLNHDAMYWYRQDPGQGLRLIYYSQIVNDFQKGDIAEGYSVSREKKESFPLTVTSAQKNPTAFYLCASSTGTGWITEAFFGQGTRLTVV.

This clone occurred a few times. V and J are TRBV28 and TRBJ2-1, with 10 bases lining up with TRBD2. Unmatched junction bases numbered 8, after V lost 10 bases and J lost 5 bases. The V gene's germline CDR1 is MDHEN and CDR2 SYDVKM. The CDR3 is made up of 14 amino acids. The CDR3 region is CATIPGTSDNEQFF. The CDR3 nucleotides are TGTGCCACTATCCCCGGGACTAGCGACAATGAGCAGTTCTTC.

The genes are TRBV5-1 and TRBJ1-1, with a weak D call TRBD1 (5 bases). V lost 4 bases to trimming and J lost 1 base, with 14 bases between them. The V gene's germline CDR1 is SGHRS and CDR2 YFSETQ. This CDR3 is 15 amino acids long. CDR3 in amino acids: CASSHVRTGNTEAFF. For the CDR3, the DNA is TGCGCCAGCAGCCATGTAAGAACAGGGAACACTGAAGCTTTCTTT.

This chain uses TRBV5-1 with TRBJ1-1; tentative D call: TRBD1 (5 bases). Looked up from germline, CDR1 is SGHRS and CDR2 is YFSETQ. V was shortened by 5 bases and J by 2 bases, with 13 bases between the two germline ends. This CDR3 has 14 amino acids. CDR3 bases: TGCGCCAGCAGTTTTGGGGCCGCCAACACTGAAGCTTTCTTT. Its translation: CASSFGAANTEAFF.

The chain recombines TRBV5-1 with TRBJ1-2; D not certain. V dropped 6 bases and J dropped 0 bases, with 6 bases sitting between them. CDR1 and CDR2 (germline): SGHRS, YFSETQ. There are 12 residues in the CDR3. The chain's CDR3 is CASTGSNYGYTF. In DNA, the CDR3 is TGCGCCAGCACGGGGTCTAACTATGGCTACACCTTC.

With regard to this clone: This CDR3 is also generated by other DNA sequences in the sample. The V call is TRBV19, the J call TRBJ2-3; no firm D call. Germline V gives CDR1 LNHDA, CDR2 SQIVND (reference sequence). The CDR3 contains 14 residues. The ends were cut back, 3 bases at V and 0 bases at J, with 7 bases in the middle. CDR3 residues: CASSIPGSTDTQYF. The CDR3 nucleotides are TGTGCCAGTAGTATTCCCGGTAGCACAGATACGCAGTATTTT.

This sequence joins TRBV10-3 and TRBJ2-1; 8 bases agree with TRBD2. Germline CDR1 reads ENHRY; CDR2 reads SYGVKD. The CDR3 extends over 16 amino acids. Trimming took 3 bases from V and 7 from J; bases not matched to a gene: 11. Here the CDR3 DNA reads TGTGCCATCAGTGATTACACCAGCGGGAGTGGGAATGAGCAGTTCTTC. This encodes CAISDYTSGSGNEQFF.

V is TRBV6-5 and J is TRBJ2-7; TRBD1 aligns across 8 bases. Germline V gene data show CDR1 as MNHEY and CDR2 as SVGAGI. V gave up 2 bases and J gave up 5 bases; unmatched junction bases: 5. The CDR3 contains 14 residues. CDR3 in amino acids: CASSYAAGGDEQYF. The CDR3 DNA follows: TGTGCCAGCAGTTACGCGGCAGGGGGCGACGAGCAGTACTTC.

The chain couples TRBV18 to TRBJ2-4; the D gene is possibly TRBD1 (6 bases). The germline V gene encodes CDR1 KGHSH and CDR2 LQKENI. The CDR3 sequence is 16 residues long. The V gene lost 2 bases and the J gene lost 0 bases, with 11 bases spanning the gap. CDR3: CASSPVPDRAKNIQYF. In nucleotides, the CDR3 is TGTGCCAGCTCACCAGTCCCGGACAGAGCCAAAAACATTCAGTACTTC.

CDR3 amino acids: CASSLVAGVPGANVLTF. The CDR3 nucleotides are TGTGCCAGCAGCTTAGTAGCGGGAGTGCCTGGGGCCAACGTCCTGACTTTC. V and J are TRBV11-2 and TRBJ2-6, with 9 bases identical to TRBD2. CDR1 and CDR2 from the germline V gene are SGHAT and FQNNGV. The ends lost 1 base at V and 2 bases at J; junction bases unmatched: 3. This CDR3 spans 17 amino acids.

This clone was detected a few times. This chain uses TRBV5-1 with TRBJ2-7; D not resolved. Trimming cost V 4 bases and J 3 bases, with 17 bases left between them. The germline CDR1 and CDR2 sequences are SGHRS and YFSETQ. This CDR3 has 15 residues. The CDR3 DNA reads TGCGCCAGCAGCGCCTCTTTTGGCTTTATCTACGAGCAGTACTTC. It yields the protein CASSASFGFIYEQYF.

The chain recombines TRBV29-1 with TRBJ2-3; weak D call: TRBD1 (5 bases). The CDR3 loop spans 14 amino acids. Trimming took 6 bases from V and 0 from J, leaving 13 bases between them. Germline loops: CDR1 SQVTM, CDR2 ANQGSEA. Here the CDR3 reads CSVSSGLSTDTQYF. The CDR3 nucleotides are TGCAGCGTGTCCTCAGGGCTTAGCACAGATACGCAGTATTTT.

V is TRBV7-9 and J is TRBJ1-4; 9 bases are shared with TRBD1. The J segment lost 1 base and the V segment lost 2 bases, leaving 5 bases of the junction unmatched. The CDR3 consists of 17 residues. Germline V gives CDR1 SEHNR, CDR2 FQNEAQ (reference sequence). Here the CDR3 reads CASSLRGTGLTNEKLFF. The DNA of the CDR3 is TGTGCCAGCAGCTTACGGGGGACAGGGTTAACTAATGAAAAACTGTTTTTT.

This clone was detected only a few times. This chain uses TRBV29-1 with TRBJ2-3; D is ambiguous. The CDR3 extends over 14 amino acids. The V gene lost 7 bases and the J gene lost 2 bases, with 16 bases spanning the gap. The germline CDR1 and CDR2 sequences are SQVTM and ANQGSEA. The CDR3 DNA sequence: TGCAGCGCCCTCTCGCCGGTTTTCACAGATACGCAGTATTTT. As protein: CSALSPVFTDTQYF.

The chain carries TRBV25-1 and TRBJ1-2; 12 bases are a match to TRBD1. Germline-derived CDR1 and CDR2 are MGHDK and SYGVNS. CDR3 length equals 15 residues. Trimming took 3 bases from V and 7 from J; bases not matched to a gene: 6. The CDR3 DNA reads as TGTGCCAGCAGTGAGGGGACAGGGGGCCAGGGTGGCTACACCTTC. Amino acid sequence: CASSEGTGGQGGYTF.

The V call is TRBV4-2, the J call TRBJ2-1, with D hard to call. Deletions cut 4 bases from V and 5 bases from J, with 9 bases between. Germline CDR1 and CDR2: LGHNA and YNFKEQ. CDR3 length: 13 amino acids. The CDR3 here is CASSRVKDNEQFF. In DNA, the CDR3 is TGTGCCAGCAGCCGCGTTAAAGACAATGAGCAGTTCTTC.

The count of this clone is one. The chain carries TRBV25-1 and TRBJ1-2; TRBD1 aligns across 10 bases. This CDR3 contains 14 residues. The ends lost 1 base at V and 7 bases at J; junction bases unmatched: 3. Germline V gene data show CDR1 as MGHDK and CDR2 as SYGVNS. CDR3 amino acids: CASSESGTGVGYTF. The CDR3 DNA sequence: TGTGCCAGCAGTGAATCGGGGACAGGGGTTGGCTACACCTTC.

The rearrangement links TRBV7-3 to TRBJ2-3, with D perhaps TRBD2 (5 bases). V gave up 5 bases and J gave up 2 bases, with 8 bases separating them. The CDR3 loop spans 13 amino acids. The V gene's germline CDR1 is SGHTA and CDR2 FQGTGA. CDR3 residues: CASSPGITDTQYF. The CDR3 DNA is TGTGCCAGCAGCCCCGGGATCACAGATACGCAGTATTTT. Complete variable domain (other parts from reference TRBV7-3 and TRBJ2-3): GAGVSQTPSNKVTEKGKYVELRCDPISGHTALYWYRQSLGQGPEFLIYFQGTGAADDSGLPNDRFFAVRPEGSVSTLKIQRTERGDSAVYLCASSPGITDTQYFGPGTRLTVL.

CDR3 in amino acids: CASSPTGGAGEKLFF. The CDR3 bases are TGTGCCAGCAGTCCGACAGGGGGCGCCGGTGAAAAACTGTTTTTT. V and J are TRBV25-1 and TRBJ1-4; 10 positions match TRBD1. Germline assignment: CDR1 MGHDK and CDR2 SYGVNS. V lost 5 bases to trimming and J lost 7 bases; unmatched junction nucleotides: 7. This CDR3 spans 15 amino acids.

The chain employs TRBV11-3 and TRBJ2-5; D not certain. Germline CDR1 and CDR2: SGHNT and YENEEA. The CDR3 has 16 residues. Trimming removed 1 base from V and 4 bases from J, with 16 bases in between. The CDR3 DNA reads TGTGCCAGCAGCTTAGCCGGAATCGGTTCAGGAGAGACCCAGTACTTC. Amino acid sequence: CASSLAGIGSGETQYF.

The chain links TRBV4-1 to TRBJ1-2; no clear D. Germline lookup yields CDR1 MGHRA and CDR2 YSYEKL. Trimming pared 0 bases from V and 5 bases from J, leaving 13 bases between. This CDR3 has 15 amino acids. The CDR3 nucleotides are TGCGCCAGCAGCCAAGATGATCGGGTTGGTTATGGCTACACCTTC. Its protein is CASSQDDRVGYGYTF.

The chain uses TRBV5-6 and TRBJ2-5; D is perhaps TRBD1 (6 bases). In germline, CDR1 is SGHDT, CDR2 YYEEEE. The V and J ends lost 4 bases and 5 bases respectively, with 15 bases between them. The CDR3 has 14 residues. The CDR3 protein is CASSLGTLGETQYF. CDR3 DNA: TGTGCCAGCAGCCTCGGGACACTGGGGGAGACCCAGTACTTC.